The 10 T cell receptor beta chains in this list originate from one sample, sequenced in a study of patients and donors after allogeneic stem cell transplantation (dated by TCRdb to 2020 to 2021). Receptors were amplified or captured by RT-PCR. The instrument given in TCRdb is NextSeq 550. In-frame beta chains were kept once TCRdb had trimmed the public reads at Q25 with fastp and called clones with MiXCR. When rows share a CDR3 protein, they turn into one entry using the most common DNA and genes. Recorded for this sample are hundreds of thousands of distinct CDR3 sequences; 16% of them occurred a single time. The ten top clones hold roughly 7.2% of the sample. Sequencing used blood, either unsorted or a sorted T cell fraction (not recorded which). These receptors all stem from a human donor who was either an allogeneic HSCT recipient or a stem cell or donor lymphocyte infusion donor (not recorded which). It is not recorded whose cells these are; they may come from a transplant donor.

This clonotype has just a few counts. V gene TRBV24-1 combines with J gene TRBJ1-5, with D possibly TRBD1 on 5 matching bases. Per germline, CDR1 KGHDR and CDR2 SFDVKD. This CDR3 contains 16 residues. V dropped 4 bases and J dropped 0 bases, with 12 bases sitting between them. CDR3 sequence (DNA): TGTGCCACCAGTGAGGGGGGTCAGTATAGCAATCAGCCCCAGCATTTT. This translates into CATSEGGQYSNQPQHF.

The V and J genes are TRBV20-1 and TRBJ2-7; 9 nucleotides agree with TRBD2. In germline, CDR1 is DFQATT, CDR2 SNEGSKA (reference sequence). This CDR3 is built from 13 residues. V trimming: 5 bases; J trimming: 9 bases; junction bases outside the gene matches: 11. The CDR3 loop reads CSASGTSSSGQYF. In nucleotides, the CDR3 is TGCAGTGCTTCCGGGACTAGCTCCTCCGGGCAGTACTTC.

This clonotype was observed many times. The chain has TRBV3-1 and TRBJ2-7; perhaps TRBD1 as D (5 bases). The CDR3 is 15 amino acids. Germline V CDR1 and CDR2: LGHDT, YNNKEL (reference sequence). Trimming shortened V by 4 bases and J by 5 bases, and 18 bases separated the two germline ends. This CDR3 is CASSPRGRPRDEQYF. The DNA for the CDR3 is TGTGCCAGCAGCCCCCGAGGACGTCCCAGGGACGAGCAGTACTTC.

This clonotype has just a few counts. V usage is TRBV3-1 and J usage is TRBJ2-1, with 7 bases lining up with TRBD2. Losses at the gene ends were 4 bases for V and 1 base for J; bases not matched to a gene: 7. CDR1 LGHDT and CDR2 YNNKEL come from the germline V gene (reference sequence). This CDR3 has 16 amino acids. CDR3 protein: CASSPPGRESYNEQFF. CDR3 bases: TGTGCCAGCAGCCCCCCTGGGCGGGAGTCCTACAATGAGCAGTTCTTC.

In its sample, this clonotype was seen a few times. The chain's CDR3 is CASSIEPIGPGNEQFF. The CDR3, as DNA: TGTGCCAGTAGTATAGAACCAATTGGACCCGGGAATGAGCAGTTCTTC. The chain joins TRBV19 to TRBJ2-1; unclear D gene. V dropped 0 bases and J dropped 7 bases, with 16 bases sitting between them. The CDR3 extends over 16 amino acids. CDR1 is LNHDA and CDR2 is SQIVND in the germline V gene (reference sequence). Based on the CDR3 plus reference TRBV19 and TRBJ2-1, the full variable domain is DGGITQSPKYLFRKEGQNVTLSCEQNLNHDAMYWYRQDPGQGLRLIYYSQIVNDFQKGDIAEGYSVSREKKESFPLTVTSAQKNPTAFYLCASSIEPIGPGNEQFFGPGTRLTVL.

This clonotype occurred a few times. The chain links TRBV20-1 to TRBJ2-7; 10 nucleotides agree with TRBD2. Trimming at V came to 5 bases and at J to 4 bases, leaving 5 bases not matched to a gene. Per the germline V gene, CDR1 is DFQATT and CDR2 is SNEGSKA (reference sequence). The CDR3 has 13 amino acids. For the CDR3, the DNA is TGCAGTGCTGGGACTAGCGACTTGTACGAGCAGTACTTC. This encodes CSAGTSDLYEQYF.

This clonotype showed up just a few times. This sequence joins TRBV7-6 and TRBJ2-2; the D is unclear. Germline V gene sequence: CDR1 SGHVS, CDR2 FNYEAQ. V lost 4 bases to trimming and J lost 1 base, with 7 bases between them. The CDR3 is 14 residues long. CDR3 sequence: CASSSLRNTGELFF. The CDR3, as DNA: TGTGCCAGCAGCTCCCTACGGAACACCGGGGAGCTGTTTTTT.

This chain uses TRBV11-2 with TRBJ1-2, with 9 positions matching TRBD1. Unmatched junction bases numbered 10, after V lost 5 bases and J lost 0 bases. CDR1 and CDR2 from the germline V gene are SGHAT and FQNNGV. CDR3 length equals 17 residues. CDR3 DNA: TGTGCCAGCAGCACCGGGACAGGGACATCAGCTAACTATGGCTACACCTTC. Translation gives CASSTGTGTSANYGYTF.

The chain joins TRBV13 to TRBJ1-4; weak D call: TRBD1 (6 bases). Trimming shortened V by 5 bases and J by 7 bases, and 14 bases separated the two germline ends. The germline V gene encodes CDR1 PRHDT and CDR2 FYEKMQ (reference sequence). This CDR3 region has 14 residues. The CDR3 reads CASSAYRVGEKLFF. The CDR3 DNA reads TGTGCCAGCAGCGCCTACAGGGTTGGTGAAAAACTGTTTTTT.

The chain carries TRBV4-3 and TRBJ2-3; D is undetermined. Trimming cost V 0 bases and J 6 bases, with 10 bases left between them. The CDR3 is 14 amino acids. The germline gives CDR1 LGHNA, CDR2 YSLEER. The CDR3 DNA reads TGCGCCAGCAGCCAAGATACAGCCCGCGATACGCAGTATTTT. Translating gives CASSQDTARDTQYF.